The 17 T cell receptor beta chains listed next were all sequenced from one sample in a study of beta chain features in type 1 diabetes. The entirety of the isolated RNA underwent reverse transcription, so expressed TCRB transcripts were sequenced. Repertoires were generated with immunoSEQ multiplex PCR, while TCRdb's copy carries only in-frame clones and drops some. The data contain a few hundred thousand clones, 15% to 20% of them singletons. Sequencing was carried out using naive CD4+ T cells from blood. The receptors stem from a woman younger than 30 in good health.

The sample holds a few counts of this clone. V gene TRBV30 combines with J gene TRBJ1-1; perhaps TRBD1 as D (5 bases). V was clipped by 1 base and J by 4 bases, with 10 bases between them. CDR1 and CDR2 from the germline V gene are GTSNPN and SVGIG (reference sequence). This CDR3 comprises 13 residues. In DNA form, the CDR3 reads TGTGCCTGGAGTGAGGGGTACGGCACTGAAGCTTTCTTT. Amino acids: CAWSEGYGTEAFF.

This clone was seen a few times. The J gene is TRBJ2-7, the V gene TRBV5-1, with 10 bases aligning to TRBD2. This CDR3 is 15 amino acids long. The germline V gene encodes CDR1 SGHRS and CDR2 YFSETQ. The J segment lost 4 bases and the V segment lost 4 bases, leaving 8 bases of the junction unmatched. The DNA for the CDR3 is TGCGCCAGCAGCCCGTTAGCGGGAGGAAAATACGAGCAGTACTTC. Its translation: CASSPLAGGKYEQYF.

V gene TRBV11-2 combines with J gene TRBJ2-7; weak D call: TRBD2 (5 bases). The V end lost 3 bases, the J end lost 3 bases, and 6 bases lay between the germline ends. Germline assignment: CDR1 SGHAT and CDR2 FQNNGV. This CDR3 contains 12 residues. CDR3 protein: CASSFGIYEQYF. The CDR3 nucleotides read TGTGCCAGCAGCTTCGGGATCTACGAGCAGTACTTC.

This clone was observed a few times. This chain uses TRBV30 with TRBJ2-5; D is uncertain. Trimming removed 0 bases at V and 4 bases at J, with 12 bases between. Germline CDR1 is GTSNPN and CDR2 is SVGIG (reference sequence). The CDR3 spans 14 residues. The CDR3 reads CAWSVQSGRETQYF. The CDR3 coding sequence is TGTGCCTGGAGTGTACAGTCCGGTCGAGAGACCCAGTACTTC.

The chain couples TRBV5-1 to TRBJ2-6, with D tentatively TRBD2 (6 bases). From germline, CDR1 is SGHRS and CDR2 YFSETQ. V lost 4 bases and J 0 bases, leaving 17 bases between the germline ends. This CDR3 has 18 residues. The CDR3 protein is CASSAARDWLSGANVLTF. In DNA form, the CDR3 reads TGCGCCAGCAGCGCCGCTCGGGACTGGCTCTCTGGGGCCAACGTCCTGACTTTC.

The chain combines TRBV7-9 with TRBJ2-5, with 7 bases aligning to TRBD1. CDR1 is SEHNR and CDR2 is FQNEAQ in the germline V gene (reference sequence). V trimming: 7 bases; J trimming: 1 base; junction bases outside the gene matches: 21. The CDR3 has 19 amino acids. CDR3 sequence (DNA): TGTGCCAGCACCCCCGACGGGCTCGCGTTCCGGGACAGCCAAGAGACCCAGTACTTC. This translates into CASTPDGLAFRDSQETQYF.

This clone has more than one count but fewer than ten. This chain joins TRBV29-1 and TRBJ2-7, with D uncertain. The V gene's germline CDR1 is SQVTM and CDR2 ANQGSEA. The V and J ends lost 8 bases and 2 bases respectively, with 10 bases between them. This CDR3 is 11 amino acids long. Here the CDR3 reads CSPGETYEQYF. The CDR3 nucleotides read TGCAGCCCCGGAGAAACCTACGAGCAGTACTTC.

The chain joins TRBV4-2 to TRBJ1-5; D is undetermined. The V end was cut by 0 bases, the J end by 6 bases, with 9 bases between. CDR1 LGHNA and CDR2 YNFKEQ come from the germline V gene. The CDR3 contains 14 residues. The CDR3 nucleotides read TGTGCCAGCAGCCAAGACGGTACGCGTCAGCCCCAGCATTTT. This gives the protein CASSQDGTRQPQHF.

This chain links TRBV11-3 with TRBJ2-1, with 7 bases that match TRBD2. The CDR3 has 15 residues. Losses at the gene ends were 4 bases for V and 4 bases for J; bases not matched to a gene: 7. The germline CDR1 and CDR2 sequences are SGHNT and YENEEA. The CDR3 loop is CASSSLAAPYNEQFF. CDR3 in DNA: TGTGCCAGCAGCTCCCTAGCGGCTCCATACAATGAGCAGTTCTTC.

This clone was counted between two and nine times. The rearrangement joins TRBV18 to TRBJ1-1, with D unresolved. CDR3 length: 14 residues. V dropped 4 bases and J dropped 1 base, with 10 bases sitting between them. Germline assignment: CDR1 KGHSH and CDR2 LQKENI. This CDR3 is CASSLNRQNTEAFF. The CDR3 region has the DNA TGTGCCAGCTCACTAAATAGACAGAACACTGAAGCTTTCTTT.

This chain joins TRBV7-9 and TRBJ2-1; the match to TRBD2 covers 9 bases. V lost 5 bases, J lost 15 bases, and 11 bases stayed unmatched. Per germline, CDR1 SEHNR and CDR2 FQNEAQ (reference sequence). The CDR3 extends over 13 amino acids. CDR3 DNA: TGTGCCAGCAGCAGAGCCCCCAGCGGGAGGCCGTTCTTC. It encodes CASSRAPSGRPFF.

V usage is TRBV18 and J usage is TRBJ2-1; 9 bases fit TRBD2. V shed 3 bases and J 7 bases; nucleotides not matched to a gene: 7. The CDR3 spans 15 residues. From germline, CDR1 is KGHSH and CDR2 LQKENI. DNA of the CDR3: TGTGCCAGCTCACCGATAGCGGGAGTTTCGAATGAGCAGTTCTTC. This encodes CASSPIAGVSNEQFF.

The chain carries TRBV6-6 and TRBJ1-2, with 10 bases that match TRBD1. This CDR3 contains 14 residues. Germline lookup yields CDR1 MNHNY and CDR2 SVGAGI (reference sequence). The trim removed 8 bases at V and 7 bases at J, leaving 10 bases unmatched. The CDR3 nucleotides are TGTGCCAGCGGACCCGGACAGGGGGTTTCTGGCTACACCTTC. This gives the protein CASGPGQGVSGYTF.

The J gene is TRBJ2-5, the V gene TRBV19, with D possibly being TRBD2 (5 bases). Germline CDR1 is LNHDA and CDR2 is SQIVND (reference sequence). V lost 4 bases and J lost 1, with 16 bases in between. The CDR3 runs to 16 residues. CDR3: CASSNRGPATQETQYF. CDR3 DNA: TGTGCCAGTAGTAACCGCGGGCCAGCCACCCAAGAGACCCAGTACTTC.

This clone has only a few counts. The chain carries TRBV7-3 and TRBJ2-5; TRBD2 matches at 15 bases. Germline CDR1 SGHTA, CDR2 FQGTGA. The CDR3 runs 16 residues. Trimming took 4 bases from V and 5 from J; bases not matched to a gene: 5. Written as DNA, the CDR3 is TGTGCCAGCAGCTCGGGACTAGCGGGGGGAACGGAGACCCAGTACTTC. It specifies CASSSGLAGGTETQYF.

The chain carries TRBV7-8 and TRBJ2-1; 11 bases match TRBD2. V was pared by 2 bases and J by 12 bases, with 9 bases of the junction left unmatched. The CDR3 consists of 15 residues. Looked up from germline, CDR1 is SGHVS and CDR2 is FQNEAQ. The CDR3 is CASSLSGLAAIGQFF. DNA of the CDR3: TGTGCCAGCAGCTTATCGGGACTAGCGGCTATTGGGCAGTTCTTC.

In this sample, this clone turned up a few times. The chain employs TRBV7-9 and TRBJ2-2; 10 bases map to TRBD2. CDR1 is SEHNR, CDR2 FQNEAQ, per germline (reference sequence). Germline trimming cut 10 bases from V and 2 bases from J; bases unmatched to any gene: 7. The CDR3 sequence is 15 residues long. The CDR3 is CATVGLAENTGELFF. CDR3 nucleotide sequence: TGTGCCACCGTAGGACTAGCGGAAAACACCGGGGAGCTGTTTTTT.